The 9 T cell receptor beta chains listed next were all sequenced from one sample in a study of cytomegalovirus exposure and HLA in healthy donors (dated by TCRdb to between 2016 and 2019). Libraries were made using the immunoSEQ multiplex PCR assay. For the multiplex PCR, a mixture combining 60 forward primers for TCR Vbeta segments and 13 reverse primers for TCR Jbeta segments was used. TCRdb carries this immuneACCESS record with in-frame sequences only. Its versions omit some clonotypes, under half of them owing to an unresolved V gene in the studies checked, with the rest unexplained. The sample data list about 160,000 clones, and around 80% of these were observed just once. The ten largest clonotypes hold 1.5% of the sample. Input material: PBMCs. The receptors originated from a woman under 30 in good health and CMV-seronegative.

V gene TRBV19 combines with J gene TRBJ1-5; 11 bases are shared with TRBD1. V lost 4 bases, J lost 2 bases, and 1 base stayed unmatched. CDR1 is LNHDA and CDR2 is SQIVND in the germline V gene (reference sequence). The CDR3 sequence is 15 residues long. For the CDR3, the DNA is TGTGCCAGTAGTAAGGGACAGGGGGGCAATCAGCCCCAGCATTTT. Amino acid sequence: CASSKGQGGNQPQHF.

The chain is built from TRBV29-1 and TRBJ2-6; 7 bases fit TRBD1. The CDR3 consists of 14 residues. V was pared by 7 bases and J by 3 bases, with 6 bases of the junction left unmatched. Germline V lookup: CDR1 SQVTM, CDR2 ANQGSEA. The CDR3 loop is CSAITGVGANVLTF. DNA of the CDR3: TGCAGCGCAATAACAGGGGTTGGGGCCAACGTCCTGACTTTC.

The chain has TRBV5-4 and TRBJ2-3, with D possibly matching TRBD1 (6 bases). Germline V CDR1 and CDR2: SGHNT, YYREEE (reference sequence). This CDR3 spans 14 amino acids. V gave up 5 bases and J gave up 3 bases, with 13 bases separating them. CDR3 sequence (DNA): TGTGCCAGCAGATCGGACAGTGATACAGATACGCAGTATTTT. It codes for CASRSDSDTDTQYF.

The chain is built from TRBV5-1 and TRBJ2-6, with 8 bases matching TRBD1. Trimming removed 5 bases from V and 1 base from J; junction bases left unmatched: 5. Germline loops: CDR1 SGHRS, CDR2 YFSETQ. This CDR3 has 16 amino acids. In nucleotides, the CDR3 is TGCGCCAGCAGTCAGACAGGGGCATCTGGGGCCAACGTCCTGACTTTC. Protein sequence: CASSQTGASGANVLTF.

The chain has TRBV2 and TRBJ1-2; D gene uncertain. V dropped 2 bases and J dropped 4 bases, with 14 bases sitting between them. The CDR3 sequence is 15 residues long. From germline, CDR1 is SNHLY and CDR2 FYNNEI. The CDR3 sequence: CASSEQDPTTYGYTF. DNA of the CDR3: TGTGCCAGCAGTGAACAGGATCCGACCACCTATGGCTACACCTTC.

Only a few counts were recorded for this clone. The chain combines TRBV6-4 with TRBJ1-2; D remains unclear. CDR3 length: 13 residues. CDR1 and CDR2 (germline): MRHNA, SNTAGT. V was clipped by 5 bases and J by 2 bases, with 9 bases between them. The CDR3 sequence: CASSPTENYGYTF. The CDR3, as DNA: TGTGCCAGCAGTCCTACTGAGAACTATGGCTACACCTTC.

This CDR3 is CASSEGGRSNYGYTF. CDR3 DNA sequence: TGTGCCAGCAGTGAAGGGGGGAGGAGTAACTATGGCTACACCTTC. V gene TRBV2 combines with J gene TRBJ1-2, with D tentatively TRBD1 (5 bases). Germline V gene sequence: CDR1 SNHLY, CDR2 FYNNEI. Trimming cost V 1 base and J 1 base, with 10 bases left between them. There are 15 residues in the CDR3. The whole variable domain, filled in from reference TRBV2 and TRBJ1-2, reads EPEVTQTPSHQVTQMGQEVILRCVPISNHLYFYWYRQILGQKVEFLVSFYNNEISEKSEIFDDQFSVERPDGSNFTLKIRSTKLEDSAMYFCASSEGGRSNYGYTFGSGTRLTVV.

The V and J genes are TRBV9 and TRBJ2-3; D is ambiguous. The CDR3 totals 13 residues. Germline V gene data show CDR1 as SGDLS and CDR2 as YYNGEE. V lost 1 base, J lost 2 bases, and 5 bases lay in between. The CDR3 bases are TGTGCCAGCAGCGTACACAACACAGATACGCAGTATTTT. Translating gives CASSVHNTDTQYF.

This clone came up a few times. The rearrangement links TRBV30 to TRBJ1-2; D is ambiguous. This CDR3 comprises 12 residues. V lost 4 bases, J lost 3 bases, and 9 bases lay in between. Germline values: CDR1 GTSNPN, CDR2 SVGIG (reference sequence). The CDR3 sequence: CAWIEADYGYTF. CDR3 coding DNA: TGTGCCTGGATCGAGGCGGACTATGGCTACACCTTC. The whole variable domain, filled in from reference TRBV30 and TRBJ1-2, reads SQTIHQWPATLVQPVGSPLSLECTVEGTSNPNLYWYRQAAGRGLQLLFYSVGIGQISSEVPQNLSASRPQDRQFILSSKKLLLSDSGFYLCAWIEADYGYTFGSGTRLTVV.